This T cell receptor (beta chain) was obtained from a study of CXCR3-negative and CXCR3-positive naive CD8 T cells. Regarding the study as a whole: With CXCR3 expression partially decreased after cryopreservation, most assays relied on fresh PBMCs. TRB CDR3s of CXCR3-positive naive cells were more hydrophobic than those of CXCR3-negative naive cells. From TRB CDR3 properties, TCR strength was inferred; surface CD5 did not differ between naive subsets.

TRB cDNA libraries were made by UMI-labeled 5' RACE. Reanalyzing the 5' RACE reads, TCRdb keeps one entry per CDR3 protein, without DNA. Its table lists 100,000 to 150,000 distinct CDR3 sequences. The CDR3 is made up of 16 amino acids. Germline lookup yields CDR1 SGHRS and CDR2 YFSETQ. In the case of this clonotype: Antigen unknown.

The receptor was derived from a human donor in good health. Some clones in this sample may be carry-over from other donors' samples. The chain has TRBV5-1 and TRBJ2-2; the D gene TCRdb calls, TRBD2, cannot be checked with no DNA. The sequencing input was naive CXCR3+ CD8+ T cells from blood. The subset here: CD45RO-CCR7+CD27+CD95- naive CD8+ T cells expressing CXCR3 (TNR3+). The CDR3 reads CASSLDGSSNTGELFF.